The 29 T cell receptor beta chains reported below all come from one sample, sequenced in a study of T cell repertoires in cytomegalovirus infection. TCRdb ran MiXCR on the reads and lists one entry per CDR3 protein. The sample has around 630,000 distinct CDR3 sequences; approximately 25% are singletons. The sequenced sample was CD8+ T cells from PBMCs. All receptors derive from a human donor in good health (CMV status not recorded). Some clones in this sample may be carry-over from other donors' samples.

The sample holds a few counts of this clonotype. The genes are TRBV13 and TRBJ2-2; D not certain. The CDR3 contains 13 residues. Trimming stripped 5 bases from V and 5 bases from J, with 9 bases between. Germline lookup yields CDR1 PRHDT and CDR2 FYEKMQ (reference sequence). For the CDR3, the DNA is TGTGCCAGCAGCCAAGTTGCGACCGGGGAGCTGTTTTTT. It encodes CASSQVATGELFF.

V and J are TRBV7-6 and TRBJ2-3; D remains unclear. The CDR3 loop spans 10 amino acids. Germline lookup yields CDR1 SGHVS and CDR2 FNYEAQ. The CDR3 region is CSGGTDTQYF. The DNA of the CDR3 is TGTTCAGGAGGCACAGATACGCAGTATTTT. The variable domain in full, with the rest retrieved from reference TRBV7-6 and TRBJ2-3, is GAGVSQSPRYKVTKRGQDVALRCDPISGHVSLYWYRQALGQGPEFLTYFNYEAQQDKSGLPNDRFSAERPEGSISTLTIQRTEQRDSAMYRCSGGTDTQYFGPGTRLTVL.

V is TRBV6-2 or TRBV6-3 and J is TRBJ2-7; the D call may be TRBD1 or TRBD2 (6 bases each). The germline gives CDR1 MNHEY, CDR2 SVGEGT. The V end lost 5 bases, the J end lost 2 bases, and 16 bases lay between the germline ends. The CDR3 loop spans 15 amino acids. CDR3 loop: CASSPSGAPTYEQYV. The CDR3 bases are TGTGCCAGCAGTCCATCGGGGGCTCCCACCTACGAGCAGTACGTC.

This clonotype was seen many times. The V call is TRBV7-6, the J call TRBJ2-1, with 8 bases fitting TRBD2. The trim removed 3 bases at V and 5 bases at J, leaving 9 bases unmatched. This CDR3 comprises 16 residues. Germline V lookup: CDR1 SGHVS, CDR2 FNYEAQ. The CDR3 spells CASSFSPGGPHNEQFF. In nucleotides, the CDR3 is TGTGCCAGCAGCTTTTCCCCGGGGGGGCCGCACAATGAGCAGTTCTTC.

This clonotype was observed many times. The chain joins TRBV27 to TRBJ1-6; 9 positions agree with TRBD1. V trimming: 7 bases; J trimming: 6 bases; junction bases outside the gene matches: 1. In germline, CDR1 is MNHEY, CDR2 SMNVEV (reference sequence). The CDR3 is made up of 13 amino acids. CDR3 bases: TGTGCCAGCAAGGGACAGGGTAATTCACCCCTCCACTTT. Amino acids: CASKGQGNSPLHF.

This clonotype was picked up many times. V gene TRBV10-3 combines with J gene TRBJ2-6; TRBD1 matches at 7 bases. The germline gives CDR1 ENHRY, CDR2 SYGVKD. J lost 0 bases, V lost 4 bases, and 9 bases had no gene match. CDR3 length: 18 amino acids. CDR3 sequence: CAISVSRDRASGANVLTF. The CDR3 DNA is TGTGCCATCAGTGTATCTCGGGACAGAGCCTCTGGGGCCAACGTCCTGACTTTC.

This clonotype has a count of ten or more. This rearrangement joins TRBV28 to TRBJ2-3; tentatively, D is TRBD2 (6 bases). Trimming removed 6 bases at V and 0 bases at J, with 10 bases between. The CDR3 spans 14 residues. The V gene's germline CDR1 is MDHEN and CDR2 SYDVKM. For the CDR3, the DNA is TGTGCCAGCAGCCCCGGGACTAGCACAGATACGCAGTATTTT. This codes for CASSPGTSTDTQYF.

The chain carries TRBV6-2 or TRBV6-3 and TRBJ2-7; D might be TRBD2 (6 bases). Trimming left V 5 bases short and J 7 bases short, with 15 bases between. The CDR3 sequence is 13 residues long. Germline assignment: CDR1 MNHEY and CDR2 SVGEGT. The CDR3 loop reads CASSTPGLKEQYV. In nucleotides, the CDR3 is TGTGCCAGCAGTACACCGGGACTCAAGGAGCAGTACGTC.

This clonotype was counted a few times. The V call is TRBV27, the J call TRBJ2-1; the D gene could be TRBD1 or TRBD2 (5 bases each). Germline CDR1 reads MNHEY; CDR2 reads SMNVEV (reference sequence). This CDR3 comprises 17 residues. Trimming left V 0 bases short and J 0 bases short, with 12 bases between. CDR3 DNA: TGTGCCAGCAGTTTATCGGGACCACAGAGCTCCTACAATGAGCAGTTCTTC. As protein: CASSLSGPQSSYNEQFF.

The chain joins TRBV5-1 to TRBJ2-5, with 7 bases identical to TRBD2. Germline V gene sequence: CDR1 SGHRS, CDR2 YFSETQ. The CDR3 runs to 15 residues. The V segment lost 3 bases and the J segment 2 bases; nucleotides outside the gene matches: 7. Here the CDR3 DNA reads TGCGCCAGCAGCTCTAATCTAGCGGTACAAGAGACCCAGTACTTC. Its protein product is CASSSNLAVQETQYF.

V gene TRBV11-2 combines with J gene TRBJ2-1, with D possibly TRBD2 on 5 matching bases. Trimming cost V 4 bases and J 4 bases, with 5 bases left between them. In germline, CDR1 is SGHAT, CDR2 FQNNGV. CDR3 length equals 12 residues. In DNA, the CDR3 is TGTGCCAGCAGCTGGACTTACAATGAGCAGTTCTTC. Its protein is CASSWTYNEQFF.

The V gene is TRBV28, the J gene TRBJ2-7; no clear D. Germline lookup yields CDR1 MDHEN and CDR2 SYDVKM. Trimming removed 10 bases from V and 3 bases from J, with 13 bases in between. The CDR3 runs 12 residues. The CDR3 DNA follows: TGTGCCAACAGCCGGACCCTCTACGAGCAGTACGTC. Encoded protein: CANSRTLYEQYV.

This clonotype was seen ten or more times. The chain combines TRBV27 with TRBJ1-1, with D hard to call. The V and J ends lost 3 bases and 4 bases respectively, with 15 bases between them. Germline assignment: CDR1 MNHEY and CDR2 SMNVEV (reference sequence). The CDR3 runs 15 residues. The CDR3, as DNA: TGTGCCAGCAGTTTTGCTAGTGGGATCGGCACTGAAGCTTTCTTT. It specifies CASSFASGIGTEAFF.

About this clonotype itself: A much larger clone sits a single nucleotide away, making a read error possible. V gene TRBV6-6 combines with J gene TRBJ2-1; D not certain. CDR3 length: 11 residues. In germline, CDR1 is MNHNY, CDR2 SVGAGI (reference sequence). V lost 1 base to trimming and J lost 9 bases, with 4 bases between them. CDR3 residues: CASSYYLEQFF. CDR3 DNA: TGTGCCAGCAGTTACTACCTTGAGCAGTTCTTC.

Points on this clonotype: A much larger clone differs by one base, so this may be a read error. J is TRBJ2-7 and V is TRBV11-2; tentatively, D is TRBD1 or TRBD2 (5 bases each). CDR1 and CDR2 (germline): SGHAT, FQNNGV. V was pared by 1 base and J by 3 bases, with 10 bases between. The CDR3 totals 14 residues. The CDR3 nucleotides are TGTGCCAGCAGCTTAGGAGGGGCGAACTACGAGCAGTACTTC. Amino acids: CASSLGGANYEQYF.

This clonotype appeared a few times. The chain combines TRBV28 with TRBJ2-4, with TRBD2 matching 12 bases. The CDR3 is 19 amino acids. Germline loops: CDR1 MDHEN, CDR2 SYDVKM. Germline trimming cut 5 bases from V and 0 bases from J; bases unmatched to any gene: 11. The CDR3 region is CASSRSLAGGLLAKNIQYF. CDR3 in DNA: TGTGCCAGCAGTCGGTCACTAGCGGGGGGTCTTCTAGCCAAAAACATTCAGTACTTC.

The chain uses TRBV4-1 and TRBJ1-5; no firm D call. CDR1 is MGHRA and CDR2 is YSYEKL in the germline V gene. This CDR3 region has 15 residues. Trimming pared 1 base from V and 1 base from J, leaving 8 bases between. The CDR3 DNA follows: TGCGCCAGCAGCCAAGCTGTGATGAGCAATCAGCCCCAGCATTTT. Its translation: CASSQAVMSNQPQHF.

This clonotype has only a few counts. CDR3 loop: CASSYKGLTGANVLTF. The CDR3 DNA is TGTGCCAGCAGTTATAAAGGTCTTACGGGGGCCAACGTCCTGACTTTC. The chain couples TRBV6-6 to TRBJ2-6; D not resolved. The CDR3 is 16 residues long. In germline, CDR1 is MNHNY, CDR2 SVGAGI (reference sequence). Trimming took 3 bases from V and 4 from J, leaving 13 bases between them.

The CDR3 sequence is CASSYIPGLVGGRDYNEQFF. The CDR3 region has the DNA TGTGCCAGCAGTTACATCCCGGGACTAGTGGGGGGGCGGGACTACAATGAGCAGTTCTTC. The rearrangement uses TRBV6-2 or TRBV6-3 and TRBJ2-1, with 8 bases that match TRBD2. The CDR3 covers 20 residues. V lost 2 bases to trimming and J lost 3 bases; unmatched junction nucleotides: 18. Looked up from germline, CDR1 is MNHEY and CDR2 is SVGEGT.

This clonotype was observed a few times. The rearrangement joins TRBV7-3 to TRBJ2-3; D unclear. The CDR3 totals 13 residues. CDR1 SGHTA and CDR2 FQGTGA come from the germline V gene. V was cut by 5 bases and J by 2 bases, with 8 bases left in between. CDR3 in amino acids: CASSIETTDTQYF. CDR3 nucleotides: TGTGCCAGCAGCATCGAAACCACAGATACGCAGTATTTT.

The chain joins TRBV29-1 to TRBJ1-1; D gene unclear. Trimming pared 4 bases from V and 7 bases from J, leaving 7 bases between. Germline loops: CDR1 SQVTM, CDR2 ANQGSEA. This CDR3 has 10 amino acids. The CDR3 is CSVGTDEAFF. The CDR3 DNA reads TGCAGCGTTGGAACAGATGAAGCTTTCTTT.

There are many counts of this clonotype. DNA of the CDR3: TGTGCCGTTGGAGGGGGAAGCTCCTACAATGAGCAGTTCTTC. This gives the protein CAVGGGSSYNEQFF. The chain combines TRBV6-5 with TRBJ2-1; D may be TRBD1 or TRBD2 (6 bases each). The V end lost 11 bases, the J end lost 0 bases, and 14 bases lay between the germline ends. This CDR3 is built from 14 residues. CDR1 MNHEY and CDR2 SVGAGI come from the germline V gene.

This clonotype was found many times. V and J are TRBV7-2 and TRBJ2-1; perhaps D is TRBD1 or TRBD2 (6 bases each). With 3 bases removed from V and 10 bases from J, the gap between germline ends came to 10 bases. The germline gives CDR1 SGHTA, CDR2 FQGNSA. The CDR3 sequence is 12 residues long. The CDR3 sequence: CASSFGGPEQFF. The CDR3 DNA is TGTGCCAGCAGCTTCGGGGGCCCGGAGCAGTTCTTC.

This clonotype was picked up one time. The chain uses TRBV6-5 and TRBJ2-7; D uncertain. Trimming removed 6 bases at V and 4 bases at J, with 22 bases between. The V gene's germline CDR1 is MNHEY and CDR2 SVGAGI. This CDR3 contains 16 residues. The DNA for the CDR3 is TGTGCCAGCAGCCACTCATCTGGAACGCGTTCTTACGAGCAGTACGTC. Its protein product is CASSHSSGTRSYEQYV.

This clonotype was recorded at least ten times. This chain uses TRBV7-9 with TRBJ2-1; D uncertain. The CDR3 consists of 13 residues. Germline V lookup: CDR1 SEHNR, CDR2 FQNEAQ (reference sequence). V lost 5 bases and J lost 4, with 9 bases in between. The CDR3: CASSPALYNEQFF. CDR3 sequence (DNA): TGTGCCAGCAGCCCCGCACTTTACAATGAGCAGTTCTTC.

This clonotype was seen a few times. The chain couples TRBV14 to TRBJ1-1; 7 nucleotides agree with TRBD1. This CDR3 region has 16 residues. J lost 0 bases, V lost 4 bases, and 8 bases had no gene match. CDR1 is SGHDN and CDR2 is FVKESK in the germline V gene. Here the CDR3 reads CASSRNRGRMNTEAFF. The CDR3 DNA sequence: TGTGCCAGCAGCCGAAACAGGGGTCGCATGAACACTGAAGCTTTCTTT.

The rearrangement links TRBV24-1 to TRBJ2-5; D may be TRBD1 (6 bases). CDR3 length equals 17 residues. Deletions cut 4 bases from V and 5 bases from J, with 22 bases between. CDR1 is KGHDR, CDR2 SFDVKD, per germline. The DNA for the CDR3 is TGTGCCACCAGTGACCGGAATACACAGGGAGTGGGTGAGACCCAGTACTTC. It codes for CATSDRNTQGVGETQYF.

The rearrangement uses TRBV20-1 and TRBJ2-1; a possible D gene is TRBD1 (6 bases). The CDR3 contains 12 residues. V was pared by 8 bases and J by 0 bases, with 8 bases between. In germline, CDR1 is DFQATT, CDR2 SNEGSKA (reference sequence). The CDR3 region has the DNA TGCAGTAGGGGGAGCTCCTACAATGAGCAGTTCTTC. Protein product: CSRGSSYNEQFF.

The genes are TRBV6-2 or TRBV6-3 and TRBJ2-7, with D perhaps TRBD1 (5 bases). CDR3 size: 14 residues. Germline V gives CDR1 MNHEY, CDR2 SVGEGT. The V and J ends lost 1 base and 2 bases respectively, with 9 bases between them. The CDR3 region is CASSYLARAYEQYV. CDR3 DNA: TGTGCCAGCAGTTACTTGGCCAGGGCCTACGAGCAGTACGTC.